This TCR beta chain appears in the sequencing data of a study of blood T cells in healthy people across ages (dated by TCRdb to the mid-2010s). For the study in its entirety: In model experiments, template switching captured roughly one uniquely barcoded TCR beta cDNA molecule for every two T cells. Donors were grouped into four age groups: young (average about 15 years), middle-aged (39), aged (roughly 62) and long-lived (approximately 82). Using the same blood draw, the study looked at two additional independent replicas of 1 million unique cDNA reads for two donors, one aged 18 to 30 and the other aged 80 or older. Age-related changes in TCR beta repertoire diversity were measured in the study by deep sequencing normalized with unique cDNA molecular identifiers. To avoid experimental bias, donors of different ages were distributed randomly across sequencing lanes. Study-wide findings and limitations: Since profiling was done on bulk unsorted PBMCs, naive and antigen-experienced compartments could not be conclusively compared. Compared with the aged group, more naive CD4+ T cells, fewer expanded clones and increased TCR diversity were shown by the long-lived group, suggesting age selection. Donor CMV infection status was unknown, potentially confounding age-related changes in expanded clonotypes. Estimates of total diversity from one million sequenced T cells were regarded as lower bounds and underestimates. A strong correlation was found between observed TCR beta diversity and the percentage of naive T cells measured by flow cytometry. Observed TCR beta diversity per million T cells fell roughly linearly with age, and a significant reduction was already apparent by age about 43.

The 39 donors, aged 6 to 90 years, were systemically healthy Caucasian individuals from Russia. Around 10 milliliters of peripheral blood were collected from each donor into EDTA-treated Vacutainer tubes. PBMCs were isolated by Ficoll-Paque density-gradient centrifugation, with at least 6.5 million obtained per sample. Trizol reagent was used to extract total RNA from PBMCs, with at least 5 micrograms per sample. Naive CD45RAhigh/CD27high T cell percentages were measured by flow cytometry on a PBMC aliquot from every donor. The receptor library was made with 5' RACE. The run used an Illumina HiSeq 2500. A second roughly 7 to 11 cycle PCR used a sample-barcoded 5' primer and a J-beta primer mix. Each TCR beta cDNA molecule received a unique molecular identifier from a template-switch 5' adaptor carrying 12 random nucleotides. Each sample yielded at least 2.5 million CDR3-containing paired-end reads. All of the RNA was converted into first-strand cDNA using the Mint cDNA synthesis kit, with a TRBC-specific oligonucleotide serving as the primer. Following uracil-DNA glycosylase treatment, a first 18-cycle PCR with universal primers M1SS and BC2_uni_R was performed on all cDNA. Per the authors' processing: For normalization, 1 million high-quality reads were randomly selected from each sample, with every read carrying a distinct molecular identifier. Reads sharing molecular identifiers were discarded rather than binned into consensus sequences. CDR3 identification, clonotype clustering and error correction used MiTCR with a Q25 quality threshold and the strictest error-elimination algorithm. Lower-bound total TCR beta diversity was estimated with a nonparametric unseen species model using Euler transformation. The public reads were run again by TCRdb, first through fastp at Q25 and then through MiXCR, and only productive beta chains were kept. Records with the same CDR3 protein are collapsed into one entry carrying the most frequent genes and DNA. TCRdb's processing, not the study's, gives the V and J calls here. For this sample there are some 1.5 million distinct CDR3 sequences; 28% appear just once. 7.7% of the sample is taken by the ten largest.

As to this clonotype: This receptor's antigen is unknown. Base qualities are not recorded, but no much larger clone differs from it by a single base.

The V and J ends are trimmed by 3 bases and 2 bases, leaving 12 bases between them. The germline V gene (reference sequence) yields MNHEY for CDR1 and SMNVEV for CDR2. Including the terminal cysteine and phenylalanine, the CDR3 comprises 15 residues. CDR3 DNA only is kept here, 45 bases in frame from base 1. This clonotype was obtained from a woman in her twenties or thirties in good health. Specimen: blood. The V and J genes are TRBV27 and TRBJ2-3, with TRBD2 perhaps the D gene, on 6 matching bases. The DNA sequence is as follows: TGTGCCAGCAGTTTTCGAGCTAGCGTCACAGATACGCAGTATTTT. Its protein product is CASSFRASVTDTQYF.